The 27 T cell receptor beta chains presented below share a single source sample, sequenced in a study of T cells in Graves' hyperthyroidism and ophthalmopathy. TCR beta CDR3 region amplification was performed from RNA transcripts. Researchers ran a first-round RT-PCR on the TCR CDR3 using the HTBI primer set. TCRdb processed the multiplex PCR reads anew with MiXCR; each CDR3 protein has one entry. Here the sample spans 600,000 to 750,000 distinct CDR3 sequences, roughly 17% being singletons. The sequencing sample was made of blood. These receptors all stem from a middle-aged man with Graves' hyperthyroidism.

This clonotype was seen ten or more times. The chain has TRBV3-1 and TRBJ1-3, with D possibly TRBD1 on 6 matching bases. Germline CDR1 LGHDT, CDR2 YNNKEL (reference sequence). The CDR3 runs 14 residues. Trimming took off 6 bases at V and 3 bases at J, with 12 bases between the two ends. The CDR3 region has the DNA TGTGCCAGCAGATCCGGGACACATGGAAACACCATATATTTT. This sequence encodes CASRSGTHGNTIYF. Based on the CDR3 plus reference TRBV3-1 and TRBJ1-3, the full variable domain is DTAVSQTPKYLVTQMGNDKSIKCEQNLGHDTMYWYKQDSKKFLKIMFSYNNKELIINETVPNRFSPKSPDKAHLNLHINSLELGDSAVYFCASRSGTHGNTIYFGEGSWLTVV.

This clonotype has a handful of counts. The V and J genes are TRBV30 and TRBJ2-5, with TRBD2 as a possible D gene (5 bases). Germline loops: CDR1 GTSNPN, CDR2 SVGIG (reference sequence). V lost 3 bases and J 5 bases, leaving 10 bases between the germline ends. The CDR3 runs 12 residues. CDR3 sequence reads: CAWSGVGETQYF. CDR3 nucleotide sequence: TGTGCCTGGAGCGGGGTGGGGGAGACCCAGTACTTC.

This clonotype was picked up many times. The CDR3 here is CAISEGGSTDTQYF. The DNA of the CDR3 is TGTGCCATCAGTGAAGGCGGAAGCACAGATACGCAGTATTTT. This chain links TRBV10-3 with TRBJ2-3; D is unclear. This CDR3 is 14 amino acids long. CDR1 is ENHRY and CDR2 is SYGVKD in the germline V gene. The V end lost 3 bases, the J end lost 0 bases, and 7 bases lay between the germline ends.

This clonotype was seen many times. CDR3 loop: CASSFERGPVGEAFF. CDR3 nucleotides: TGTGCCAGCAGTTTTGAAAGGGGGCCGGTTGGTGAAGCTTTCTTT. V and J are TRBV28 and TRBJ1-1; 7 bases agree with TRBD1. Germline CDR1 is MDHEN and CDR2 is SYDVKM. The ends lost 3 bases at V and 7 bases at J; junction bases unmatched: 11. This CDR3 contains 15 residues.

This chain connects TRBV9 to TRBJ2-2, with D unresolved. CDR3 length equals 15 residues. The germline V gene encodes CDR1 SGDLS and CDR2 YYNGEE. V dropped 3 bases and J dropped 3 bases, with 12 bases sitting between them. This CDR3 is CASSARPHDTGELFF. DNA for the CDR3: TGTGCCAGCAGCGCACGACCACATGACACCGGGGAGCTGTTTTTT. Full variable domain (remainder filled in from reference TRBV9 and TRBJ2-2): DSGVTQTPKHLITATGQRVTLRCSPRSGDLSVYWYQQSLDQGLQFLIQYYNGEERAKGNILERFSAQQFPDLHSELNLSSLELGDSALYFCASSARPHDTGELFFGEGSRLTVL.

This chain joins TRBV7-9 and TRBJ1-5; D not resolved. This CDR3 contains 13 residues. V dropped 5 bases and J dropped 6 bases, with 11 bases sitting between them. Germline CDR1 is SEHNR and CDR2 is FQNEAQ (reference sequence). This chain's CDR3 is CASSPLSGQPQHF. The CDR3 bases are TGTGCCAGCAGCCCCCTCTCGGGTCAGCCCCAGCATTTT.

This clonotype has just a few counts. The chain is built from TRBV18 and TRBJ2-7, with unresolved D. The V end lost 3 bases, the J end lost 2 bases, and 17 bases lay between the germline ends. Germline V gene sequence: CDR1 KGHSH, CDR2 LQKENI. The CDR3 totals 16 residues. CDR3 residues: CASSPEGRTITYEQYF. Here the CDR3 DNA reads TGTGCCAGCTCACCTGAAGGGCGCACGATAACCTACGAGCAGTACTTC.

This chain links TRBV7-9 with TRBJ1-4, with D perhaps TRBD1 (5 bases). Germline CDR1 is SEHNR and CDR2 is FQNEAQ (reference sequence). Trimming took off 4 bases at V and 0 bases at J, with 9 bases between the two ends. The CDR3 length is 15 residues. For the CDR3, the DNA is TGTGCCAGCAGCTCGGGGCCATCAACTAATGAAAAACTGTTTTTT. Residues: CASSSGPSTNEKLFF.

This clonotype was seen only a few times. The CDR3 reads CASSQVGTHYGYTF. CDR3 coding DNA: TGCGCCAGCAGCCAAGTGGGGACCCACTATGGCTACACCTTC. J is TRBJ1-2 and V is TRBV4-1, with a possible D match to TRBD1 (5 bases). Germline-derived CDR1 and CDR2 are MGHRA and YSYEKL. The ends were cut back, 1 base at V and 3 bases at J, with 9 bases in the middle. The CDR3 consists of 14 residues.

This clonotype was recorded at least ten times. V gene TRBV6-2 or TRBV6-3 combines with J gene TRBJ2-3, with 8 bases fitting TRBD1. V shed 4 bases and J 2 bases; nucleotides not matched to a gene: 5. This CDR3 is built from 15 residues. Germline assignment: CDR1 MNHEY and CDR2 SVGEGT. CDR3: CASSWWGQATDTQYF. CDR3 coding DNA: TGTGCCAGCAGTTGGTGGGGACAGGCCACAGATACGCAGTATTTT.

This clonotype was counted ten times or more. The rearrangement joins TRBV11-2 to TRBJ2-2; D unresolved. Trimming cost V 6 bases and J 0 bases, with 5 bases left between them. Per germline, CDR1 SGHAT and CDR2 FQNNGV. CDR3 length equals 13 residues. CDR3 nucleotides: TGTGCCAGCAGAGTCGCGAACACCGGGGAGCTGTTTTTT. This translates into CASRVANTGELFF.

This clonotype turned up a few times. The genes are TRBV20-1 and TRBJ2-5; 13 nucleotides agree with TRBD2. Per the germline V gene, CDR1 is DFQATT and CDR2 is SNEGSKA (reference sequence). Trimming cost V 6 bases and J 4 bases; bases outside gene matches: 8. The CDR3 is 15 residues long. The CDR3 DNA reads TGCAGTGCAAAAGGACTAGCGGGAGTAGGAGAGACCCAGTACTTC. Translation: CSAKGLAGVGETQYF.

The rearrangement joins TRBV4-1 to TRBJ2-5; 9 bases line up with TRBD1. In germline, CDR1 is MGHRA, CDR2 YSYEKL. The CDR3 covers 17 residues. V gave up 0 bases and J gave up 5 bases; unmatched junction bases: 10. In nucleotides, the CDR3 is TGCGCCAGCAGCCAAGAGCGGGCCGGGACAGGGTTGGAGACCCAGTACTTC. Its translation is CASSQERAGTGLETQYF.

This clonotype was seen a handful of times. The chain carries TRBV28 and TRBJ2-7, with 9 nucleotides matching TRBD2. The V gene end was trimmed by 6 bases and the J gene end by 5 bases; junction bases not matched to a gene: 20. CDR1 is MDHEN, CDR2 SYDVKM, per germline. The length of the CDR3 is 18 residues. CDR3 in amino acids: CASRPQGAGGFIMNEQYF. The CDR3 nucleotides are TGTGCCAGCAGACCACAGGGAGCGGGAGGCTTTATTATGAACGAGCAGTACTTC. Complete variable domain (other parts from reference TRBV28 and TRBJ2-7): DVKVTQSSRYLVKRTGEKVFLECVQDMDHENMFWYRQDPGLGLRLIYFSYDVKMKEKGDIPEGYSVSREKKERFSLILESASTNQTSMYLCASRPQGAGGFIMNEQYFGPGTRLTVT.

This clonotype was observed a single time. The chain links TRBV20-1 to TRBJ2-7; D might be TRBD1 or TRBD2, each matching 6 bases. CDR3 size: 13 residues. Trimming took 6 bases from V and 0 from J, leaving 12 bases between them. In germline, CDR1 is DFQATT, CDR2 SNEGSKA (reference sequence). Written as DNA, the CDR3 is TGCAGTGCAGGAGGGGGAAGCTCCTACGAGCAGTACTTC. Its translation is CSAGGGSSYEQYF.

This rearrangement joins TRBV5-1 to TRBJ2-1; D not certain. The germline V gene encodes CDR1 SGHRS and CDR2 YFSETQ. V was shortened by 1 base and J by 2 bases, with 7 bases between the two germline ends. This CDR3 has 14 amino acids. CDR3 in DNA: TGCGCCAGCAGCTTGACAATAACCTACAATGAGCAGTTCTTC. Translation: CASSLTITYNEQFF.

This clonotype was observed many times. The rearrangement uses TRBV24-1 and TRBJ2-2, with D possibly TRBD1 on 5 matching bases. V shed 1 base and J shed 1 base, with 6 bases lying between them. Germline assignment: CDR1 KGHDR and CDR2 SFDVKD. The CDR3 runs to 15 residues. The CDR3 sequence: CATSDLGQNTGELFF. CDR3 in DNA: TGTGCCACCAGTGATTTAGGACAGAACACCGGGGAGCTGTTTTTT.

The chain carries TRBV6-8 and TRBJ2-1; 7 nucleotides match TRBD2. V dropped 8 bases and J dropped 5; count of bases not matched to a gene: 6. This CDR3 is built from 13 residues. Germline loops: CDR1 MNHGY, CDR2 SAAAGT. DNA of the CDR3: TGTGCCAGCGGGAGGGTCCGGAACAATGAGCAGTTCTTC. The encoded protein is CASGRVRNNEQFF.

The V and J genes are TRBV10-1 and TRBJ1-1; D is ambiguous. Germline assignment: CDR1 WNHNN and CDR2 SYGVQD (reference sequence). The CDR3 is made up of 13 amino acids. V was cut by 7 bases and J by 4 bases, with 13 bases left in between. CDR3 sequence (DNA): TGCGCCAGCAATGACGGCCCCGGCACTGAAGCTTTCTTT. Protein product: CASNDGPGTEAFF.

This clonotype was seen more than once but under ten times. The chain links TRBV7-9 to TRBJ2-1; D gene uncertain. Germline lookup yields CDR1 SEHNR and CDR2 FQNEAQ (reference sequence). This CDR3 has 17 residues. The V end lost 1 base, the J end lost 0 bases, and 13 bases lay between the germline ends. DNA of the CDR3: TGTGCCAGCAGCTTAGGAAGGGCCCGGAGCTCCTACAATGAGCAGTTCTTC. Protein product: CASSLGRARSSYNEQFF.

This clonotype was seen many times. The chain uses TRBV2 and TRBJ2-7, with no clear D. V lost 6 bases and J lost 1, with 7 bases in between. This CDR3 comprises 12 residues. In germline, CDR1 is SNHLY, CDR2 FYNNEI. The CDR3 DNA sequence: TGTGCCAGCAGCGCCTTATCCTACGAGCAGTACTTC. Its translation: CASSALSYEQYF. Full variable domain (outside the CDR3, taken from reference TRBV2 and TRBJ2-7): EPEVTQTPSHQVTQMGQEVILRCVPISNHLYFYWYRQILGQKVEFLVSFYNNEISEKSEIFDDQFSVERPDGSNFTLKIRSTKLEDSAMYFCASSALSYEQYFGPGTRLTVT.

This chain uses TRBV7-2 with TRBJ2-2, with 10 nucleotides matching TRBD2. Per germline, CDR1 SGHTA and CDR2 FQGNSA. The V gene end was trimmed by 5 bases and the J gene end by 0 bases; junction bases not matched to a gene: 12. The CDR3 covers 19 residues. As DNA, the CDR3 is TGTGCCAGCAGCACAAAAAGGGGAAGCGGGAGGGCGAACACCGGGGAGCTGTTTTTT. It is translated as CASSTKRGSGRANTGELFF.

This clonotype came up many times. V gene TRBV5-6 combines with J gene TRBJ2-1; D possibly corresponds to TRBD1 (5 bases). CDR3 length: 14 amino acids. Germline CDR1 and CDR2: SGHDT and YYEEEE. Trimming left V 0 bases short and J 7 bases short, with 11 bases between. The CDR3 sequence is CASSLGRRVNEQFF. In DNA form, the CDR3 reads TGTGCCAGCAGCTTGGGACGCAGGGTAAATGAGCAGTTCTTC.

The rearrangement joins TRBV7-9 to TRBJ2-5; D ambiguous. CDR3 length: 13 residues. Trimming removed 4 bases at V and 4 bases at J, with 10 bases between. CDR1 and CDR2 (germline): SEHNR, FQNEAQ (reference sequence). Here the CDR3 reads CASSSLGAETQYF. CDR3 nucleotides: TGTGCCAGCAGCTCCCTGGGCGCAGAGACCCAGTACTTC.

The rearrangement joins TRBV3-1 to TRBJ2-1, with 7 bases matching TRBD2. The V and J ends lost 4 bases and 3 bases, in that order; junction bases with no gene match: 6. Germline V CDR1 and CDR2: LGHDT, YNNKEL (reference sequence). The CDR3 has 15 residues. CDR3 sequence (DNA): TGTGCCAGCAGCCCACGGACTAGGGGCTACAATGAGCAGTTCTTC. This encodes CASSPRTRGYNEQFF.

This clonotype was detected many times. The chain has TRBV6-2 or TRBV6-3 and TRBJ2-1; D unclear. Trimming took off 4 bases at V and 5 bases at J, with 15 bases between the two ends. The CDR3 has 15 amino acids. Germline V CDR1 and CDR2: MNHEY, SVGEGT. CDR3: CASSSPRNWDNEQFF. The CDR3 DNA sequence: TGTGCCAGCAGTTCCCCGCGTAACTGGGACAATGAGCAGTTCTTC.

The genes are TRBV3-1 and TRBJ2-7; a weak D match, TRBD2 (5 bases). The V gene's germline CDR1 is LGHDT and CDR2 YNNKEL (reference sequence). V was pared by 0 bases and J by 3 bases, with 12 bases between. The CDR3 length is 15 residues. The CDR3: CASSQDQEAHYEQYF. CDR3 nucleotide sequence: TGTGCCAGCAGCCAAGATCAGGAGGCCCACTACGAGCAGTACTTC.